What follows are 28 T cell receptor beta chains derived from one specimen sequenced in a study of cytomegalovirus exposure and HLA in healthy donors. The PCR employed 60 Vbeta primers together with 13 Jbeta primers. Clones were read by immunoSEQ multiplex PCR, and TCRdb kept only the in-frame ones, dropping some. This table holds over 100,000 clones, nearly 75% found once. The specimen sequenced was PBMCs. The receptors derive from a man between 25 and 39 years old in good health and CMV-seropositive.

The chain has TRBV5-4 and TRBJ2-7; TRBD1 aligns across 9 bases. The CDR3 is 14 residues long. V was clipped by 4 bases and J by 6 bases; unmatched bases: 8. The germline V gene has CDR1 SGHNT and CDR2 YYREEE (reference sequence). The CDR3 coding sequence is TGTGCCAGCAGCCCCGGGACAGGGACTGGCGAGCAGTACTTC. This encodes CASSPGTGTGEQYF.

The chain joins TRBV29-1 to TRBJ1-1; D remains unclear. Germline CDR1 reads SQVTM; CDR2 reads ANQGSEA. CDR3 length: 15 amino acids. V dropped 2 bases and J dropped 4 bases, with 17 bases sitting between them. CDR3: CSVEFSGFWATEAFF. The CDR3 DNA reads TGCAGCGTTGAATTCTCAGGCTTCTGGGCCACTGAAGCTTTCTTT.

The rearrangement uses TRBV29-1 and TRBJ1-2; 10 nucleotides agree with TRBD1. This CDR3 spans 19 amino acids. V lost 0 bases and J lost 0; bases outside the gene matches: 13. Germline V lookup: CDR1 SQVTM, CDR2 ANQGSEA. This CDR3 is CSVEDRQGALNLANYGYTF. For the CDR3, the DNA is TGCAGCGTTGAAGATCGACAGGGGGCCCTAAACCTAGCTAACTATGGCTACACCTTC.

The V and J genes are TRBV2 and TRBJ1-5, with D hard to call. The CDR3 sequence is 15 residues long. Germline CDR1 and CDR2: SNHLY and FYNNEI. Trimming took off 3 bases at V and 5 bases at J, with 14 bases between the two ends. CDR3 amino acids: CASSDLETGDQPQHF. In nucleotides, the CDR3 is TGTGCCAGCAGTGATTTAGAGACTGGTGATCAGCCCCAGCATTTT.

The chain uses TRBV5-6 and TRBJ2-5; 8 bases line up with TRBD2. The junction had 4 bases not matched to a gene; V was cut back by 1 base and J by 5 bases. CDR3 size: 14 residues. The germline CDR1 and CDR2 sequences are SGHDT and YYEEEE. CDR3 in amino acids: CASSLQGTRETQYF. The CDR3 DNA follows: TGTGCCAGCAGCTTGCAGGGGACTAGGGAGACCCAGTACTTC.

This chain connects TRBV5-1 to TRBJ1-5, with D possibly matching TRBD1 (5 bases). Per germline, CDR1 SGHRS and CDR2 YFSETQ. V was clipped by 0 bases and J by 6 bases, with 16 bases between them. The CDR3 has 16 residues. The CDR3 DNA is TGCGCCAGCAGCTTGGTTCCAGGGCAGATCGCTCAGCCCCAGCATTTT. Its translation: CASSLVPGQIAQPQHF.

CDR3 in DNA: TGCAGCGTTGAAGGTAGAGGGAAACAAGGCGAGCAGTACTTC. Translation: CSVEGRGKQGEQYF. This chain joins TRBV29-1 and TRBJ2-7, with D tentatively TRBD2 (5 bases). Germline V gene sequence: CDR1 SQVTM, CDR2 ANQGSEA. The V end lost 1 base, the J end lost 6 bases, and 16 bases lay between the germline ends. CDR3 length equals 14 residues.

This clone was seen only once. For the CDR3, the DNA is TGTGCCTGGACTCCGGGACTAGCGGCCTACGAGCAGTACTTC. This encodes CAWTPGLAAYEQYF. The rearrangement joins TRBV30 to TRBJ2-7; 11 nucleotides agree with TRBD2. There are 14 residues in the CDR3. Germline loops: CDR1 GTSNPN, CDR2 SVGIG (reference sequence). V shed 4 bases, J shed 2 bases, and the junction held 4 bases outside the gene matches.

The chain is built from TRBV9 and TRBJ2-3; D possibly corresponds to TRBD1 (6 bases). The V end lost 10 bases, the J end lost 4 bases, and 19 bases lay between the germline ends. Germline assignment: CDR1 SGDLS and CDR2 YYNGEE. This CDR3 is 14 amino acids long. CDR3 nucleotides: TGTGCCTCAGGGGCAGGGGTTGGCGCAGATACGCAGTATTTT. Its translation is CASGAGVGADTQYF.

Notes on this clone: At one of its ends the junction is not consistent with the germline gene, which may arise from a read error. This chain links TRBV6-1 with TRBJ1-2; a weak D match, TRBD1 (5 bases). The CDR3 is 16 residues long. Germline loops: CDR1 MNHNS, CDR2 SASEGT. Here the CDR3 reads CAISGGAGRDGSGYTF. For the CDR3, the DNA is TGTGCCATCAGTGGGGGAGCGGGCCGGGACGGTTCAGGCTACACCTTC.

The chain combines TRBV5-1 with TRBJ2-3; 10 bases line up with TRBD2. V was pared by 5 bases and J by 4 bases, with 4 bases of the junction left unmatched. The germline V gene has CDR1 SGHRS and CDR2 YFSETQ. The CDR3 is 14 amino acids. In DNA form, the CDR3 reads TGCGCCAGCAGTCTAGCGGGGGACTCAGATACGCAGTATTTT. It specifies CASSLAGDSDTQYF.

The CDR3 nucleotides read TGTGCCAGCAGTTTATTCGCTGGAAACACCATATATTTT. Its translation: CASSLFAGNTIYF. The chain links TRBV28 to TRBJ1-3, with D unresolved. This CDR3 region has 13 residues. Looked up from germline, CDR1 is MDHEN and CDR2 is SYDVKM. Between the trimmed V and J ends, which lost 1 base and 2 bases, there was a span of 3 bases.

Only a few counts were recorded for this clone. CDR3 loop: CASSQGGGQSYEQYF. The CDR3 bases are TGCGCCAGCAGCCAAGGAGGGGGACAATCCTACGAGCAGTACTTC. This chain uses TRBV4-3 with TRBJ2-7, with D possibly TRBD1 on 6 matching bases. Trimming left V 1 base short and J 1 base short, with 11 bases between. There are 15 residues in the CDR3. CDR1 LGHNA and CDR2 YSLEER come from the germline V gene.

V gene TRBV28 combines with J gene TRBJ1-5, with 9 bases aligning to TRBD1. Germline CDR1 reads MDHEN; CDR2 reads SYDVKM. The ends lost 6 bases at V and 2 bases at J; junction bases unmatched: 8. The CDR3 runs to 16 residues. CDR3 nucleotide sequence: TGTGCCAGCAGGTCCGGGACAGGGAGACGCAATCAGCCCCAGCATTTT. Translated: CASRSGTGRRNQPQHF.

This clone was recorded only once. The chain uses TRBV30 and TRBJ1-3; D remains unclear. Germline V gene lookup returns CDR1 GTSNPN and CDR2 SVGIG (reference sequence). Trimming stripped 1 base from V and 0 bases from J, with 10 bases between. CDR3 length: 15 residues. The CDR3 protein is CAWSEGGFSGNTIYF. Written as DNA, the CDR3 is TGTGCCTGGAGTGAAGGCGGATTCTCTGGAAACACCATATATTTT.

In DNA, the CDR3 is TGTGCCAGCAGTCCCTCTGGTTTGGCGGGGGGCCCCCAAGAGACCCAGTACTTC. Amino acid sequence: CASSPSGLAGGPQETQYF. The chain joins TRBV28 to TRBJ2-5; 8 bases agree with TRBD2. CDR1 is MDHEN and CDR2 is SYDVKM in the germline V gene. V gave up 5 bases and J gave up 1 base; unmatched junction bases: 15. The CDR3 totals 18 residues.

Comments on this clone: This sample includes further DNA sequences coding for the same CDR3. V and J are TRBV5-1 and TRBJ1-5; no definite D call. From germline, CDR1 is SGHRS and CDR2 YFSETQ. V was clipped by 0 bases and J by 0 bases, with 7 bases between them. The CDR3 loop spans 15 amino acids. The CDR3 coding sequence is TGCGCCAGCAGCTTGGCTGGCAATAGCAATCAGCCCCAGCATTTT. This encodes CASSLAGNSNQPQHF.

Written as DNA, the CDR3 is TGTGCCAGCTCACCGGGGTGGAGACTAGCGGGGCCGGGGGATACGCAGTATTTT. This gives the protein CASSPGWRLAGPGDTQYF. The chain links TRBV18 to TRBJ2-3, with 11 bases identical to TRBD2. The CDR3 has 18 amino acids. V lost 3 bases, J lost 6 bases, and 14 bases stayed unmatched. Germline V gene data show CDR1 as KGHSH and CDR2 as LQKENI. Full variable domain (outside the CDR3, taken from reference TRBV18 and TRBJ2-3): NAGVMQNPRHLVRRRGQEARLRCSPMKGHSHVYWYRQLPEEGLKFMVYLQKENIIDESGMPKERFSAEFPKEGPSILRIQQVVRGDSAAYFCASSPGWRLAGPGDTQYFGPGTRLTVL.

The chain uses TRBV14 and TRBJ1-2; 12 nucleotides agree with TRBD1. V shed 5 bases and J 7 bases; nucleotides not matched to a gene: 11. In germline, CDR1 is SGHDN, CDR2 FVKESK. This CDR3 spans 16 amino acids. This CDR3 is CASSMNPGQGALGYTF. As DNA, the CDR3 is TGTGCCAGCAGCATGAATCCGGGACAGGGGGCGCTTGGCTACACCTTC. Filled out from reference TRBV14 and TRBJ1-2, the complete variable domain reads EAGVTQFPSHSVIEKGQTVTLRCDPISGHDNLYWYRRVMGKEIKFLLHFVKESKQDESGMPNNRFLAERTGGTYSTLKVQPAELEDSGVYFCASSMNPGQGALGYTFGSGTRLTVV.

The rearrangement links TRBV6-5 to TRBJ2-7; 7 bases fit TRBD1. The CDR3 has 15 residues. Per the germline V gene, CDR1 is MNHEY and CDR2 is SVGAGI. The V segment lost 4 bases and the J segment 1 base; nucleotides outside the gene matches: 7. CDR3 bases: TGTGCCAGCAGTTCCTATAACAGGGGTTCCTACGAGCAGTACTTC. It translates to CASSSYNRGSYEQYF.

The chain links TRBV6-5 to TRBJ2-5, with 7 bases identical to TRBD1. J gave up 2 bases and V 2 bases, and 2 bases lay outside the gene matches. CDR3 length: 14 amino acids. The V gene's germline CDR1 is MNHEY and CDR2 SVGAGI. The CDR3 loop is CASSYDRDQETQYF. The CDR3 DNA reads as TGTGCCAGCAGTTACGACAGGGATCAAGAGACCCAGTACTTC.

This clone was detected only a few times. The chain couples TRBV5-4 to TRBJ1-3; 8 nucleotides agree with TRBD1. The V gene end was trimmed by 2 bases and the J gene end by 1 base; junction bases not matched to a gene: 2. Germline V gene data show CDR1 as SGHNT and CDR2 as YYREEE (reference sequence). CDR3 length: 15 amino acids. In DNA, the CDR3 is TGTGCCAGCAGCTTTCAGGGGGCTTCTGGAAACACCATATATTTT. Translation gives CASSFQGASGNTIYF.

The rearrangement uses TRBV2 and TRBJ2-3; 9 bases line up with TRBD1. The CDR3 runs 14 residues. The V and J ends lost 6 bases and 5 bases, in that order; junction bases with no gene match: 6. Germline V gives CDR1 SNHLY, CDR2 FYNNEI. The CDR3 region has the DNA TGTGCCAGCAGGGGGGACAGGGAGGTAGATACGCAGTATTTT. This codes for CASRGDREVDTQYF.

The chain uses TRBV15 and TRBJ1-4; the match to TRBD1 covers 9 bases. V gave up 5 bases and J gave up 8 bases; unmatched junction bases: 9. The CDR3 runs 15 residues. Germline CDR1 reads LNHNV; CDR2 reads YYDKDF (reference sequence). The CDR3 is CATSGSGTGSEKLFF. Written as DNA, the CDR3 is TGTGCCACCAGCGGATCCGGGACAGGGTCGGAAAAACTGTTTTTT.

CDR3 amino acids: CASTRDTSSYEQYF. DNA of the CDR3: TGTGCCAGCACTAGGGACACCAGCTCCTACGAGCAGTACTTC. The V gene is TRBV6-5, the J gene TRBJ2-7, with a weak D call TRBD1 (6 bases). The germline gives CDR1 MNHEY, CDR2 SVGAGI. Trimming took 7 bases from V and 0 from J, leaving 13 bases between them. This CDR3 is built from 14 residues.

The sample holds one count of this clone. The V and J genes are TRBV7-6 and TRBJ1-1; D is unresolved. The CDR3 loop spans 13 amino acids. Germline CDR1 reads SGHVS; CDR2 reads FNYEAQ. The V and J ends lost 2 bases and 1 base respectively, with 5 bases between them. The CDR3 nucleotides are TGTGCCAGCAGCTTATCAGAGAACACTGAAGCTTTCTTT. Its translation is CASSLSENTEAFF.

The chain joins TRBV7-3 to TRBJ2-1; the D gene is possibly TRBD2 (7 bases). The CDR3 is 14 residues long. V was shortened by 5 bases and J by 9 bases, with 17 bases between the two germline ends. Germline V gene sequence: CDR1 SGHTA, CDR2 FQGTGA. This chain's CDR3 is CASSLDRRGGEQFF. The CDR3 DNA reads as TGTGCCAGCAGCCTTGACAGAAGGGGGGGTGAGCAGTTCTTC. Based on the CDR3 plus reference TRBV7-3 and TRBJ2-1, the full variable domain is GAGVSQTPSNKVTEKGKYVELRCDPISGHTALYWYRQSLGQGPEFLIYFQGTGAADDSGLPNDRFFAVRPEGSVSTLKIQRTERGDSAVYLCASSLDRRGGEQFFGPGTRLTVL.

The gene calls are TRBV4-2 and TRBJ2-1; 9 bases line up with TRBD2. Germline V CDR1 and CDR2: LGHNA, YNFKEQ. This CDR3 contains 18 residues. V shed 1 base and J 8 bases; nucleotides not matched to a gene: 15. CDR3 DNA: TGTGCCAGCAGCCAAGTACGCGCGAGAGCTAGCGGGGTGGATGAGCAGTTCTTC. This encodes CASSQVRARASGVDEQFF.